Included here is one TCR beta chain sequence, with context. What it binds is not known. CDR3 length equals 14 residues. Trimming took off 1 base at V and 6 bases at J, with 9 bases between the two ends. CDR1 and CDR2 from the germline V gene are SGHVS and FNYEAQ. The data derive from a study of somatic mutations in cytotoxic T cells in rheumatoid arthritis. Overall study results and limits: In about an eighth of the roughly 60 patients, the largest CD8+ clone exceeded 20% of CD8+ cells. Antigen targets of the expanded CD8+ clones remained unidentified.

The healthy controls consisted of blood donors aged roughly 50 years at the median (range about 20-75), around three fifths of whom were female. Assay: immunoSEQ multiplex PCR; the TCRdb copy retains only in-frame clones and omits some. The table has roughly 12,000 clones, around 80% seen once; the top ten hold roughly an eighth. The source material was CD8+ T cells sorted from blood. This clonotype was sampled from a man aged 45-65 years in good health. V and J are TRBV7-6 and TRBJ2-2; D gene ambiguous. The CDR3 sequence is CASSLVKVPGELFF. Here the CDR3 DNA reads TGTGCCAGCAGCTTAGTAAAGGTTCCCGGGGAGCTGTTTTTT.